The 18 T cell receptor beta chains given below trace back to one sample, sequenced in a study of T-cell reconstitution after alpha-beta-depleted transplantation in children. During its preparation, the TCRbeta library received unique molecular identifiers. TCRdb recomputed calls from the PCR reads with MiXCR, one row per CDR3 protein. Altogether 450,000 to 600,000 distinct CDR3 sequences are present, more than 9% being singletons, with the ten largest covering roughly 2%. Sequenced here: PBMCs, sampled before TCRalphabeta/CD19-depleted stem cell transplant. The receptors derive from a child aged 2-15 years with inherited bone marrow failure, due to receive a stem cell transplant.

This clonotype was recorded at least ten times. In nucleotides, the CDR3 is TGCGCCAGCAGCTTGGCCCAAAGGGACTCTCGCTATGAGCAGTTCTTC. It specifies CASSLAQRDSRYEQFF. The chain joins TRBV5-1 to TRBJ2-1; maybe TRBD2 (6 bases). Looked up from germline, CDR1 is SGHRS and CDR2 is YFSETQ. CDR3 length: 16 amino acids. Trimming cost V 0 bases and J 8 bases, with 18 bases left between them. The variable domain in full, completed from reference TRBV5-1 and TRBJ2-1, reads KAGVTQTPRYLIKTRGQQVTLSCSPISGHRSVSWYQQTPGQGLQFLFEYFSETQRNKGNFPGRFSGRQFSNSRSEMNVSTLELGDSALYLCASSLAQRDSRYEQFFGPGTRLTVL.

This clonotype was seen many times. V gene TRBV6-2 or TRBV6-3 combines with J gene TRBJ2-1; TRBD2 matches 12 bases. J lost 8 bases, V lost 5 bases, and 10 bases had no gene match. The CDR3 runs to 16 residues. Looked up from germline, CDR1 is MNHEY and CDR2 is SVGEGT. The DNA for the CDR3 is TGTGCCAGCAGTCCACTGCGACTAGCGGGAGAATATGAGCAGTTCTTC. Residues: CASSPLRLAGEYEQFF.

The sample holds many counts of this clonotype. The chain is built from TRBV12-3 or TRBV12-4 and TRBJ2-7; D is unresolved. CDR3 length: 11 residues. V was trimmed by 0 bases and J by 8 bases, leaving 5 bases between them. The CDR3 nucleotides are TGTGCCAGCAGTTTAGCGGCCCAGCAGTACTTC. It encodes CASSLAAQQYF.

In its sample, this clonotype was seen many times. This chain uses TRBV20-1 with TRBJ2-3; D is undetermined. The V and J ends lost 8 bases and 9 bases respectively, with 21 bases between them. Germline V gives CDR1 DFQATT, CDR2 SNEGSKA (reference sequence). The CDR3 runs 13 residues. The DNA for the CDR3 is TGCAGTAAGAAAAGCGTGAGTCCCCCGACGCAGTATTTT. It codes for CSKKSVSPPTQYF.

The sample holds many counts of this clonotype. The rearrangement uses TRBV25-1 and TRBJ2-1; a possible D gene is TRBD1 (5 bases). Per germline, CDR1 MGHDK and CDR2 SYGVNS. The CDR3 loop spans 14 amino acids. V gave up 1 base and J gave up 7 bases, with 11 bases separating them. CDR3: CASSEWAGRNEQFF. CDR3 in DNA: TGTGCCAGCAGTGAATGGGCAGGGCGGAATGAGCAGTTCTTC.

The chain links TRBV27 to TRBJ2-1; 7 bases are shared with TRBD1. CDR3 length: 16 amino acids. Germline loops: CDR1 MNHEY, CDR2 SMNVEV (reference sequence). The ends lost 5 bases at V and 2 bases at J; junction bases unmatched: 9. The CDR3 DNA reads TGTGCCAGCAGTCAATCCCCGGGACAGCCCTACAATGAGCAGTTCTTC. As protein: CASSQSPGQPYNEQFF.

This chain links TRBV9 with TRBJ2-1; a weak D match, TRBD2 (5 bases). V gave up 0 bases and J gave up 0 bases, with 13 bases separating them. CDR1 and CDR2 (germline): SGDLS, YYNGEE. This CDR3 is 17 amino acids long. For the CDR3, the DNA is TGTGCCAGCAGCGTAGGGGAGCTCTTTAGCTCCTACAATGAGCAGTTCTTC. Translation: CASSVGELFSSYNEQFF.

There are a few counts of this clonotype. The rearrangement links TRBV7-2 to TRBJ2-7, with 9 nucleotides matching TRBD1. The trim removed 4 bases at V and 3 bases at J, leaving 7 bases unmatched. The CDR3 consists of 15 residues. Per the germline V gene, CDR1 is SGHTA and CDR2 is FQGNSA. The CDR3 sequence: CASSSQGTGNYEQYF. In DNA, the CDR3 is TGTGCCAGCAGCTCCCAAGGGACAGGGAACTACGAGCAGTACTTC. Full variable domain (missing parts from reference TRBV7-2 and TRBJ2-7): GAGVSQSPSNKVTEKGKDVELRCDPISGHTALYWYRQSLGQGLEFLIYFQGNSAPDKSGLPSDRFSAERTGGSVSTLTIQRTQQEDSAVYLCASSSQGTGNYEQYFGPGTRLTVT.

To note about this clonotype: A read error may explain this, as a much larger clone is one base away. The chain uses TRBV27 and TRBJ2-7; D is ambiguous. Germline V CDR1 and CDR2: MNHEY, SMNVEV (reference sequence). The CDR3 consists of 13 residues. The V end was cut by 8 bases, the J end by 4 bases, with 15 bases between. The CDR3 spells CASGTRLEYEQYF. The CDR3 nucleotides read TGTGCCAGCGGAACCAGGCTGGAGTACGAGCAGTACTTC.

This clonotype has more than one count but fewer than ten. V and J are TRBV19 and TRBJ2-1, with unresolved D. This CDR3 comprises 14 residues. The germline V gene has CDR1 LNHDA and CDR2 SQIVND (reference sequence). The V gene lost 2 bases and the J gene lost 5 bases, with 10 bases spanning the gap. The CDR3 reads CASSIIAPDNEQFF. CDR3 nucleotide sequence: TGTGCCAGTAGTATAATAGCACCAGACAATGAGCAGTTCTTC.

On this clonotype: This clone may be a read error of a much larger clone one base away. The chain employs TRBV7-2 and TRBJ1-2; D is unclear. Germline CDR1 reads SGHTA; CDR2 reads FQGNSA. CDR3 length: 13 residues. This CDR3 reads CASSLDRAVGYAF. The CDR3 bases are TGTGCCAGCAGCTTAGATCGGGCGGTTGGCTACGCCTTC.

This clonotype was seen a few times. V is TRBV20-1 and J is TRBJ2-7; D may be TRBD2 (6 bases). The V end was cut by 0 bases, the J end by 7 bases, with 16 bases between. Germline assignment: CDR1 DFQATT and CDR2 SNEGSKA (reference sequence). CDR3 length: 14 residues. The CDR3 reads CSAREWGLPWEQYF. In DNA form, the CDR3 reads TGCAGTGCTAGAGAATGGGGACTTCCTTGGGAGCAGTACTTC.

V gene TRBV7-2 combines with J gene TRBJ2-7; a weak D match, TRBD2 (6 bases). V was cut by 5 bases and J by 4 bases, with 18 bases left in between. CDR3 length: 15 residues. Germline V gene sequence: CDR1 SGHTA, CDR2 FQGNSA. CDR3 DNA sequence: TGTGCCAGCAGCCCAGTGACTAGTTCGGCTTACGAGCAGTACTTC. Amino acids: CASSPVTSSAYEQYF.

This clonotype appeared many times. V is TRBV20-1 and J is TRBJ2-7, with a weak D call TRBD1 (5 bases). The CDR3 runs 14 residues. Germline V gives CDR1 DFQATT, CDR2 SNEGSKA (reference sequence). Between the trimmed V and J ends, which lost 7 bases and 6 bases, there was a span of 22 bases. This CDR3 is CSVRGLVGPREQYF. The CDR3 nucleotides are TGCAGTGTAAGGGGCCTTGTAGGCCCCCGCGAGCAGTACTTC.

The CDR3 DNA reads as TGTGCCTGGACCACAGAGGGTCCTGAAGCTTTCTTT. This gives the protein CAWTTEGPEAFF. J is TRBJ1-1 and V is TRBV30; D is unresolved. The CDR3 extends over 12 amino acids. Germline V gene data show CDR1 as GTSNPN and CDR2 as SVGIG (reference sequence). Trimming pared 4 bases from V and 6 bases from J, leaving 12 bases between.

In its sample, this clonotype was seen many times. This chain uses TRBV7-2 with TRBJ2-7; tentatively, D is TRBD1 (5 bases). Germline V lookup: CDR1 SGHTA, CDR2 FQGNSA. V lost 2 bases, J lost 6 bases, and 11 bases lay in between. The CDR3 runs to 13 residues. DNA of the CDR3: TGTGCCAGCAGCTTACCGTACCAGGGCGAGCAGTACTTC. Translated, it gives CASSLPYQGEQYF.

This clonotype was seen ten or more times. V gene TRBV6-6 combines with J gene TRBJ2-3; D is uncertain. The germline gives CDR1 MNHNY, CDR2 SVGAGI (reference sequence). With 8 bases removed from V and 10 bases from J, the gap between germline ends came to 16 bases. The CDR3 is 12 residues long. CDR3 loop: CASGINIIAQYF. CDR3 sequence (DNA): TGTGCCAGCGGGATCAATATCATCGCGCAGTATTTT.

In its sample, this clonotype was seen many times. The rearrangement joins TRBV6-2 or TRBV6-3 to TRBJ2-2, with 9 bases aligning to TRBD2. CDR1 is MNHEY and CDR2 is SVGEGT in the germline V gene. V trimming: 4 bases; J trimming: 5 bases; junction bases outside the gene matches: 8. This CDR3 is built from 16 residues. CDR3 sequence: CASSSRRGRGTGELFF. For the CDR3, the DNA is TGTGCCAGCAGTTCCAGACGCGGGAGGGGAACCGGGGAGCTGTTTTTT.